Here is one TCR beta chain with its context. The sample is drawn from a study of blood T cell repertoires in COVID-19. Study as a whole: Samples came from the United States, Italy and Spain, spanning acute and convalescent COVID-19. T cells, B-cell-depleted T cells, or PBMCs provided the cDNA or gDNA that served as material.

Seattle enrolled patients during active infection and tracked them longitudinally. Profiling relied on immunoSEQ multiplex PCR, and the TCRdb table lists in-frame clones only, not all of them. The sample includes about 180,000 clones, roughly 77% of them seen just once. The length of the CDR3 is 15 residues. Deletions cut 1 base from V and 4 bases from J, with 11 bases between. The germline V gene has CDR1 LNHDA and CDR2 SQIVND (reference sequence). This chain uses TRBV19 with TRBJ2-1, with a tentative D call TRBD2 (6 bases). Input material: peripheral blood. The clonotype comes from a woman older than 75 with COVID-19, enrolled during active disease. The DNA for the CDR3 is TGTGCCAGTAGTATAGTGGCGGGGATTTACAATGAGCAGTTCTTC. Translation: CASSIVAGIYNEQFF.